Reported below is one T cell receptor (beta chain). As processed by the authors: Estimated nucleated cell counts came from reference gene primer amplification. The method was immunoSEQ multiplex PCR; TCRdb's version includes in-frame clones alone and lacks a portion of them. V, J and clone size are taken as reported in that table, and D and trimming were inferred from the DNA itself. The sample shows about 180,000 clones, 70% to 85% of them seen only once. The data derive from a study of blood T cell repertoires in COVID-19. Sequencing used PBMCs or T cells enriched from blood (not recorded which). The TCR sequence derives from a woman between 45 and 65 years old who had recovered from COVID-19.

The CDR3 is CASSLSGEGYNEQFF. CDR3 DNA: TGTGCCAGCAGCCTTAGCGGGGAGGGTTACAATGAGCAGTTCTTC. The chain joins TRBV6-2 or TRBV6-3 to TRBJ2-1; 8 bases match TRBD2. The CDR3 length is 15 residues. V was pared by 6 bases and J by 4 bases, with 8 bases of the junction left unmatched. CDR1 and CDR2 from the germline V gene are MNHEY and SVGEGT.